The 7 T cell receptor beta chains given below trace back to one sample, sequenced in a study of CD8 T cells in ankylosing spondylitis. TCRdb re-analysed the 5' RACE reads in MiXCR, keeping a single row per CDR3 protein. The sample records around 340,000 distinct CDR3 sequences, more than 20% being singletons. Sequenced input: blood, either unsorted or a sorted T cell fraction (not recorded which). These receptors originate from a male donor with ankylosing spondylitis or in good health (not recorded which).

V usage is TRBV15 and J usage is TRBJ2-1; possible D gene TRBD1, 5 bases. The CDR3 loop spans 12 amino acids. Per germline, CDR1 LNHNV and CDR2 YYDKDF (reference sequence). Deletions cut 5 bases from V and 9 bases from J, with 11 bases between. The CDR3 is CATSARVGEQFF. The CDR3, as DNA: TGTGCCACCAGCGCCAGGGTGGGTGAGCAGTTCTTC.

This chain links TRBV11-1 with TRBJ2-7; a weak D match, TRBD2 (7 bases). From germline, CDR1 is SGHAT and CDR2 FQDESV (reference sequence). The CDR3 spans 14 residues. The V gene lost 5 bases and the J gene lost 2 bases, with 13 bases spanning the gap. CDR3 residues: CASSAMGGPYEQYF. The CDR3 DNA is TGTGCCAGCAGCGCGATGGGGGGGCCCTACGAGCAGTACTTC.

In its sample, this clonotype was seen many times. The V call is TRBV12-3 or TRBV12-4, the J call TRBJ1-2; D remains ambiguous. The germline V and J ends were trimmed by 6 bases and 2 bases, with 19 bases remaining between them. CDR3 size: 16 residues. The CDR3: CASSDSPRGANYGYTF. The CDR3 nucleotides read TGTGCCAGCAGCGATTCCCCCCGCGGAGCAAACTATGGCTACACCTTC.

CDR3 nucleotides: TGCAGTGCTAGAGATATCGCAGGGTTGAGCTCCTACGAGCAGTACTTC. It is translated as CSARDIAGLSSYEQYF. The rearrangement joins TRBV20-1 to TRBJ2-7, with a weak D call TRBD1 (5 bases). V lost 0 bases and J 0 bases, leaving 15 bases between the germline ends. The CDR3 loop spans 16 amino acids. Germline loops: CDR1 DFQATT, CDR2 SNEGSKA (reference sequence).

The chain has TRBV20-1 and TRBJ2-1; 7 bases are shared with TRBD2. This CDR3 has 13 residues. Trimming at V came to 6 bases and at J to 3 bases, leaving 5 bases not matched to a gene. Per the germline V gene, CDR1 is DFQATT and CDR2 is SNEGSKA (reference sequence). The CDR3 sequence is CSAAGLVYNEQFF. CDR3 sequence (DNA): TGCAGTGCCGCCGGACTAGTCTACAATGAGCAGTTCTTC.

This clonotype has a handful of counts. This chain joins TRBV13 and TRBJ2-3; no clear D. This CDR3 region has 14 residues. V lost 2 bases to trimming and J lost 2 bases, with 8 bases between them. Germline V CDR1 and CDR2: PRHDT, FYEKMQ (reference sequence). In DNA form, the CDR3 reads TGTGCCAGCAGCTTATACATGAACACAGATACGCAGTATTTT. It codes for CASSLYMNTDTQYF.

The chain links TRBV4-1 to TRBJ2-1, with 8 bases lining up with TRBD2. Germline trimming cut 5 bases from V and 10 bases from J; bases unmatched to any gene: 10. Germline-derived CDR1 and CDR2 are MGHRA and YSYEKL. The CDR3 is made up of 14 amino acids. The CDR3 DNA sequence: TGCGCCAGCAGCACTAGCGGTACAGCACAAGAGCAGTTCTTC. This sequence encodes CASSTSGTAQEQFF.